A selection of T cell receptor beta chains follows, all from one sample in a study of early T cells in non-severe SARS-CoV-2 infection. Each CDR3 protein gets one entry after TCRdb re-called the 5' RACE reads with MiXCR. This table has 43,000 or so distinct CDR3 sequences, under 7.5% appearing once. Input material: whole blood. These receptors all stem from an adult who was a healthcare worker with PCR-confirmed SARS-CoV-2 infection or an uninfected control (not recorded which). CDR3s include the opening cysteine and the closing phenylalanine or tryptophan. D genes are given only for firm matches. Clone size appears in some rows only: once, few, many, or a class for an expanded clone.

abundance: many
d_gene: TRBD1
v_gene: TRBV30
j_gene: TRBJ2-1
CDR3nt: TGTGCCTGGAAGGGCGCAGGGGGAATGGATGAGCAGTTCTTC
CDR3aa: CAWKGAGGMDEQFF

abundance: few
d_gene: -
v_gene: TRBV12-3/TRBV12-4
j_gene: TRBJ2-1
CDR3nt: TGTGCCAGCAGTTTAAAAAGGGATGAGCAGTTCTTC
CDR3aa: CASSLKRDEQFF

abundance: -
d_gene: -
v_gene: TRBV28
j_gene: TRBJ2-7
CDR3nt: TGTGCCAGCAGTTCATCGCCTCGGGACGAGCAGTACTTC
CDR3aa: CASSSSPRDEQYF

abundance: -
d_gene: -
v_gene: TRBV6-1
j_gene: TRBJ1-2
CDR3nt: TGTGCCACTCCGCTAGGCTTTGGCTACACCTTC
CDR3aa: CATPLGFGYTF

abundance: -
d_gene: TRBD2
v_gene: TRBV7-2
j_gene: TRBJ2-7
CDR3nt: TGTGCCAGCAGCCTAGGACTAGCTTACGAGCAGTACTTC
CDR3aa: CASSLGLAYEQYF

abundance: -
d_gene: -
v_gene: TRBV28
j_gene: TRBJ2-2
CDR3nt: TGTGCCAGCAGTTCCCCAAACGGGCGGCTGTTTTTT
CDR3aa: CASSSPNGRLFF

abundance: many
d_gene: -
v_gene: TRBV28
j_gene: TRBJ1-1
CDR3nt: TGTGCCAGCAGTTTATCTCCGTTCCCTTCCACTGAAGCTTTCTTT
CDR3aa: CASSLSPFPSTEAFF

abundance: few
d_gene: TRBD2
v_gene: TRBV6-5
j_gene: TRBJ2-7
CDR3nt: TGTGCCAGCAGTTACAGTGGGGTCGGGGGGTCCTACGAGCAGTACTTC
CDR3aa: CASSYSGVGGSYEQYF

abundance: few
d_gene: -
v_gene: TRBV6-1
j_gene: TRBJ2-3
CDR3nt: TGTGCCAGCGGACAGCGAGGCACAGATACGCAGTATTTT
CDR3aa: CASGQRGTDTQYF

abundance: many
d_gene: TRBD1
v_gene: TRBV24-1
j_gene: TRBJ2-7
CDR3nt: TGTGCCACCAGTGAGGCCGGGACAGGGAACGAGCAGTACTTC
CDR3aa: CATSEAGTGNEQYF

abundance: many
d_gene: -
v_gene: TRBV7-2
j_gene: TRBJ1-2
CDR3nt: TGTGCCAGCAGCTTAGTAAGCGGGCTGCTGGAAGATGGCTACACCTTC
CDR3aa: CASSLVSGLLEDGYTF

abundance: many
d_gene: -
v_gene: TRBV6-1
j_gene: TRBJ1-4
CDR3nt: TGTGCCAGCCTCAATCGGGGGATAACTAATGAAAAACTGTTTTTT
CDR3aa: CASLNRGITNEKLFF

abundance: many
d_gene: -
v_gene: TRBV24-1
j_gene: TRBJ2-1
CDR3nt: TGTGCCACCAGTGAGACCGGGACGGCAAACAATGAGCAGTTCTTC
CDR3aa: CATSETGTANNEQFF

abundance: many
d_gene: TRBD1
v_gene: TRBV3-1
j_gene: TRBJ2-7
CDR3nt: TGTGCCAGCAGCCAAGATTGGACAGGGGACTACGAGCAGTACTTC
CDR3aa: CASSQDWTGDYEQYF

abundance: few
d_gene: -
v_gene: TRBV7-2
j_gene: TRBJ2-2
CDR3nt: TGTGCCAGCAGCTTTCCAGACGGGGAGCTGTTTTTT
CDR3aa: CASSFPDGELFF

abundance: -
d_gene: TRBD1
v_gene: TRBV13
j_gene: TRBJ1-1
CDR3nt: TGTGCCAGCACTGACAGGGGAAACACTGAAGCTTTCTTT
CDR3aa: CASTDRGNTEAFF

abundance: few
d_gene: -
v_gene: TRBV7-2
j_gene: TRBJ2-1
CDR3nt: TGTGCCAGCAGCTTTACAGGTCCCCAATACAATGAGCAGTTCTTC
CDR3aa: CASSFTGPQYNEQFF

abundance: many
d_gene: -
v_gene: TRBV28
j_gene: TRBJ2-2
CDR3nt: TGTGCCAGCAGTTCCGCGGACAGCCGCAGGGAGCTGTTTTTT
CDR3aa: CASSSADSRRELFF

abundance: many
d_gene: -
v_gene: TRBV5-1
j_gene: TRBJ2-3
CDR3nt: TGCGCCAGCAGCTTGGCCCGGGACTTCACAGATACGCAGTATTTT
CDR3aa: CASSLARDFTDTQYF

abundance: many
d_gene: TRBD1
v_gene: TRBV6-2/TRBV6-3
j_gene: TRBJ2-7
CDR3nt: TGTGCCACCACCCTCTCCGGGACAGGGGCTAGAGAGCAGTACTTC
CDR3aa: CATTLSGTGAREQYF

abundance: many
d_gene: -
v_gene: TRBV4-3
j_gene: TRBJ1-1
CDR3nt: TGCGCCAGCAGCCAAGATTGGGGGGCGGACGCTGACGCTGAAGCTTTCTTT
CDR3aa: CASSQDWGADADAEAFF

abundance: once
d_gene: TRBD1
v_gene: TRBV20-1
j_gene: TRBJ2-7
CDR3nt: TGCAGTGCTACCCCCGACAGGGACGAGCAGTACTTC
CDR3aa: CSATPDRDEQYF

abundance: many
d_gene: TRBD1
v_gene: TRBV5-6
j_gene: TRBJ1-2
CDR3nt: TGTGCCAGCAGCCCGGGACAGACCAACCGGGAAGGGTATGGCTACACCTTC
CDR3aa: CASSPGQTNREGYGYTF

abundance: -
d_gene: -
v_gene: TRBV4-3
j_gene: TRBJ2-3
CDR3nt: TGCGCCAGCAGCCAAGATATAGGGTCCGGCCACCTAGATACGCAGTATTTT
CDR3aa: CASSQDIGSGHLDTQYF

abundance: few
d_gene: TRBD1
v_gene: TRBV6-2/TRBV6-3
j_gene: TRBJ2-3
CDR3nt: TGTGCCAGCAGTTCTCCAGGGGGCCTAACAGATACGCAGTATTTT
CDR3aa: CASSSPGGLTDTQYF

abundance: few
d_gene: TRBD1
v_gene: TRBV2
j_gene: TRBJ2-2
CDR3nt: TGTGCCAGCAGTCCCGACAGGGGATGGAACGGGGAGCTGTTTTTT
CDR3aa: CASSPDRGWNGELFF

abundance: many
d_gene: TRBD1
v_gene: TRBV4-3
j_gene: TRBJ2-3
CDR3nt: TGCGCCAGCAGCCAAAAGGACAGGGGCTCAGATACGCAGTATTTT
CDR3aa: CASSQKDRGSDTQYF

abundance: -
d_gene: TRBD1
v_gene: TRBV5-1
j_gene: TRBJ1-6
CDR3nt: TGCGCCAGCAGTTACGACAGGGGCACTACACCCCTCCACTTT
CDR3aa: CASSYDRGTTPLHF

abundance: many
d_gene: TRBD1
v_gene: TRBV5-1
j_gene: TRBJ2-1
CDR3nt: TGCGCCAGCAGCTTGGACAGGGGAGATATAAATGAGCAGTTCTTC
CDR3aa: CASSLDRGDINEQFF

abundance: -
d_gene: -
v_gene: TRBV24-1
j_gene: TRBJ1-2
CDR3nt: TGTGCCACCAGTGATTTGGAAGGGCATGGCTACACCTTC
CDR3aa: CATSDLEGHGYTF

abundance: -
d_gene: TRBD1
v_gene: TRBV7-9
j_gene: TRBJ1-1
CDR3nt: TGTGCCAGCAGCACGTGGACAGGGGCCAACACTGAAGCTTTCTTT
CDR3aa: CASSTWTGANTEAFF

abundance: few
d_gene: TRBD2
v_gene: TRBV3-1
j_gene: TRBJ2-1
CDR3nt: TGTGCCAGCAGCCATGGGAGACTAGCGGGGGAGCAGTTCTTC
CDR3aa: CASSHGRLAGEQFF

abundance: few
d_gene: -
v_gene: TRBV6-4
j_gene: TRBJ1-2
CDR3nt: TGTGCCAGCAGTGACTCGTGGGGAAATGGCTACACCTTC
CDR3aa: CASSDSWGNGYTF

abundance: many
d_gene: -
v_gene: TRBV9
j_gene: TRBJ2-1
CDR3nt: TGTGCCAGCAGCGAAGGTGGCGGGACACTACCGAGCTCCTACAATGAGCAGTTCTTC
CDR3aa: CASSEGGGTLPSSYNEQFF

abundance: many
d_gene: -
v_gene: TRBV12-3/TRBV12-4
j_gene: TRBJ2-2
CDR3nt: TGTGCCAGCAGTGCGGGGTTTAACACCGGGGAGCTGTTTTTT
CDR3aa: CASSAGFNTGELFF

abundance: -
d_gene: -
v_gene: TRBV19
j_gene: TRBJ1-5
CDR3nt: TGTGCCAGTAGTATGCCGACTCTACAGCCCCAGCATTTT
CDR3aa: CASSMPTLQPQHF

abundance: many
d_gene: -
v_gene: TRBV6-5
j_gene: TRBJ2-1
CDR3nt: TGTGCCAGCTCAAACCCTAGGGGGGGGTACAATGAGCAGTTCTTC
CDR3aa: CASSNPRGGYNEQFF

abundance: many
d_gene: TRBD1
v_gene: TRBV6-7
j_gene: TRBJ1-4
CDR3nt: TGTGCCAGCAGCTCCGGGACAGGGGTGGTCCTTACAACTAATGAAAAACTGTTTTTT
CDR3aa: CASSSGTGVVLTTNEKLFF

abundance: many
d_gene: -
v_gene: TRBV30
j_gene: TRBJ1-5
CDR3nt: TGTGCCTGGAGTGAGGACGGAGATCAGCCCCAGCATTTT
CDR3aa: CAWSEDGDQPQHF

abundance: many
d_gene: -
v_gene: TRBV12-3/TRBV12-4
j_gene: TRBJ1-5
CDR3nt: TGTGCCAGCCTCAGGACACACAATAGCAATCAGCCCCAGCATTTT
CDR3aa: CASLRTHNSNQPQHF

abundance: -
d_gene: -
v_gene: TRBV6-2/TRBV6-3
j_gene: TRBJ2-4
CDR3nt: TGTGCCAGCAGTTACACCGGCCACTTAGCCAAAAACATTCAGTACTTC
CDR3aa: CASSYTGHLAKNIQYF

abundance: many
d_gene: TRBD1
v_gene: TRBV29-1
j_gene: TRBJ2-7
CDR3nt: TGCAGCGTTTATACTCCGGGACAGGGGAAAAACGAGCAGTACTTC
CDR3aa: CSVYTPGQGKNEQYF

abundance: few
d_gene: -
v_gene: TRBV11-2
j_gene: TRBJ2-5
CDR3nt: TGTGCCAGCAGCCGCGTTTCGGGACAAGAGACCCAGTACTTC
CDR3aa: CASSRVSGQETQYF

abundance: few
d_gene: -
v_gene: TRBV5-1
j_gene: TRBJ2-3
CDR3nt: TGCGCCAGCAGCAACACAGATACGCAGTATTTT
CDR3aa: CASSNTDTQYF

abundance: many
d_gene: -
v_gene: TRBV10-3
j_gene: TRBJ2-3
CDR3nt: TGTGCCATCAGTGGGGGGGTCGGCACAGATACGCAGTATTTT
CDR3aa: CAISGGVGTDTQYF

abundance: -
d_gene: TRBD2
v_gene: TRBV6-5
j_gene: TRBJ2-3
CDR3nt: TGTGCCAGCAGTTCTGGCGGGGGGTTCTCAGATACGCAGTATTTT
CDR3aa: CASSSGGGFSDTQYF

abundance: many
d_gene: -
v_gene: TRBV18
j_gene: TRBJ2-7
CDR3nt: TGTGCCAGCTCACCATCACGAAACTACGAGCAGTACTTC
CDR3aa: CASSPSRNYEQYF

abundance: few
d_gene: -
v_gene: TRBV7-9
j_gene: TRBJ2-3
CDR3nt: TGTGCCAGCAGGAAGACTGATTTCACAGATACGCAGTATTTT
CDR3aa: CASRKTDFTDTQYF

abundance: few
d_gene: -
v_gene: TRBV29-1
j_gene: TRBJ2-1
CDR3nt: TGCAGCGCGTTACTCACCTCAGTCAATGAGCAGTTCTTC
CDR3aa: CSALLTSVNEQFF

abundance: few
d_gene: -
v_gene: TRBV20-1
j_gene: TRBJ1-2
CDR3nt: TGCAGTGTTGCAGGGAACTATGGCTACACCTTC
CDR3aa: CSVAGNYGYTF

abundance: many
d_gene: -
v_gene: TRBV2
j_gene: TRBJ2-6
CDR3nt: TGTGCCAGCGAGATCTCTGGGGCCAACGTCCTGACTTTC
CDR3aa: CASEISGANVLTF